Following are 24 T cell receptor beta chains from one sample sequenced in a study of T cell responses to AZD1222 COVID-19 vaccine. Sequencing used immunoSEQ multiplex PCR; TCRdb keeps in-frame clones, though not all of them. The sample comprises approximately 130,000 clones, over 85% of which are singletons, and roughly 0.87% rests with the top ten. This sample comprised peripheral blood, obtained on day 0 of AZD1222 vaccination. All receptors derive from an adult in good health.

The V gene is TRBV3-1 (or the pseudogene TRBV3-2), the J gene TRBJ1-2; D gene unclear. Germline V lookup: CDR1 LGHDT, CDR2 YNNKEL (reference sequence). This CDR3 spans 15 amino acids. The V end lost 2 bases, the J end lost 4 bases, and 14 bases lay between the germline ends. In DNA, the CDR3 is TGTGCCAGCAGCCAATCTATTACAGTTACCTATGGCTACACCTTC. As protein: CASSQSITVTYGYTF.

This clone was picked up one time. The genes are TRBV5-1 and TRBJ1-1; the D gene is possibly TRBD1 (6 bases). Germline values: CDR1 SGHRS, CDR2 YFSETQ. CDR3 length equals 17 residues. Trimming removed 3 bases at V and 0 bases at J, with 18 bases between. The CDR3 DNA reads TGCGCCAGCAGCTCGAACAATGGACAGCAGGTGAACACTGAAGCTTTCTTT. Amino acids: CASSSNNGQQVNTEAFF.

The chain employs TRBV7-9 and TRBJ1-2; 9 positions agree with TRBD1. The V segment lost 3 bases and the J segment 6 bases; nucleotides outside the gene matches: 11. This CDR3 region has 16 residues. The germline V gene encodes CDR1 SEHNR and CDR2 FQNEAQ (reference sequence). The CDR3 bases are TGTGCCAGCAGCTTTGGGACCTCCGGGACAGGGAATGGCTACACCTTC. It is translated as CASSFGTSGTGNGYTF.

V is TRBV4-1 and J is TRBJ2-1; D tentatively fits TRBD1 or TRBD2 (6 bases each). The V gene lost 0 bases and the J gene lost 0 bases, with 15 bases spanning the gap. The CDR3 is 18 residues long. Germline CDR1 is MGHRA and CDR2 is YSYEKL. CDR3 in DNA: TGCGCCAGCAGCCAAGAAGGACTCGGGGGCGCCTCCTACAATGAGCAGTTCTTC. Protein product: CASSQEGLGGASYNEQFF.

J is TRBJ2-7 and V is TRBV11-2; tentatively, D is TRBD1 (6 bases). Trimming removed 0 bases at V and 0 bases at J, with 9 bases between. CDR3 length: 15 amino acids. CDR1 and CDR2 from the germline V gene are SGHAT and FQNNGV. The DNA for the CDR3 is TGTGCCAGCAGCTTAGAACAGGGTAGCTCCTACGAGCAGTACTTC. It encodes CASSLEQGSSYEQYF.

The CDR3 region is CAWSADNVNTEAFF. The DNA of the CDR3 is TGTGCCTGGAGTGCAGACAATGTGAACACTGAAGCTTTCTTT. The genes are TRBV30 and TRBJ1-1, with no clear D. The V end lost 1 base, the J end lost 0 bases, and 9 bases lay between the germline ends. Looked up from germline, CDR1 is GTSNPN and CDR2 is SVGIG (reference sequence). The CDR3 is 14 amino acids.

The chain couples TRBV7-6 to TRBJ1-2, with D maybe TRBD1 (5 bases). The length of the CDR3 is 14 residues. The V gene lost 5 bases and the J gene lost 4 bases, with 14 bases spanning the gap. CDR1 SGHVS and CDR2 FNYEAQ come from the germline V gene. The CDR3 spells CASSPGGGSYGYTF. In DNA form, the CDR3 reads TGTGCCAGCAGCCCCGGCGGGGGTAGCTATGGCTACACCTTC.

This chain links TRBV7-6 with TRBJ1-3, with D possibly being TRBD1 (6 bases). The V gene's germline CDR1 is SGHVS and CDR2 FNYEAQ. V shed 2 bases and J shed 4 bases, with 12 bases lying between them. The CDR3 length is 15 residues. The CDR3 is CASSLKGGTGNTIYF. The CDR3 DNA sequence: TGTGCCAGCAGCTTAAAAGGGGGAACGGGAAACACCATATATTTT.

The chain recombines TRBV5-1 with TRBJ2-1; TRBD2 agrees at 10 bases. Germline-derived CDR1 and CDR2 are SGHRS and YFSETQ. The V segment lost 4 bases and the J segment 7 bases; nucleotides outside the gene matches: 14. There are 17 residues in the CDR3. CDR3 nucleotide sequence: TGCGCCAGCAGCCCCATAGCGGGGGGCCGTAGGTATAATGAGCAGTTCTTC. It codes for CASSPIAGGRRYNEQFF.

The V and J genes are TRBV5-5 and TRBJ1-1; tentatively, D is TRBD1 (5 bases). V shed 3 bases and J shed 6 bases, with 15 bases lying between them. This CDR3 comprises 14 residues. CDR1 and CDR2 from the germline V gene are SGHKS and YYEKEE (reference sequence). This CDR3 reads CASSSRVVVAEAFF. The CDR3 DNA sequence: TGTGCCAGCAGCTCCAGGGTGGTAGTCGCTGAAGCTTTCTTT.

The chain couples TRBV5-4 to TRBJ2-7; 12 bases match TRBD1. Trimming removed 4 bases from V and 6 bases from J; junction bases left unmatched: 8. Germline CDR1 reads SGHNT; CDR2 reads YYREEE (reference sequence). The CDR3 is made up of 15 amino acids. CDR3 protein: CASSPGQGAAGEQYF. The CDR3, as DNA: TGTGCCAGCAGCCCGGGACAGGGGGCAGCGGGCGAGCAGTACTTC.

V gene TRBV6-5 combines with J gene TRBJ1-2; a possible D gene is TRBD1 (6 bases). The CDR3 has 13 residues. CDR1 is MNHEY and CDR2 is SVGAGI in the germline V gene. V was clipped by 3 bases and J by 8 bases, with 13 bases between them. CDR3 in DNA: TGTGCCAGCAGTTATGCAGGGGATTTAGGCTACACCTTC. It encodes CASSYAGDLGYTF.

This chain joins TRBV11-2 and TRBJ1-1; no clear D gene. Trimming removed 5 bases from V and 1 base from J, with 8 bases in between. The CDR3 consists of 13 residues. Germline-derived CDR1 and CDR2 are SGHAT and FQNNGV. Here the CDR3 DNA reads TGTGCCAGCAGCCCTATTAAGAACACTGAAGCTTTCTTT. Protein sequence: CASSPIKNTEAFF.

The chain uses TRBV7-6 and TRBJ1-1; TRBD1 agrees at 7 bases. CDR1 is SGHVS, CDR2 FNYEAQ, per germline. This CDR3 region has 15 residues. J was trimmed by 6 bases and V by 5 bases; bases with no gene match: 12. CDR3 sequence: CASSPRAYRGPEAFF. Written as DNA, the CDR3 is TGTGCCAGCAGCCCCCGGGCCTACAGGGGCCCTGAAGCTTTCTTT.

Here the CDR3 DNA reads TGTGCCATCAGTGAGGGAACAGGGGTAGAGACCCAGTACTTC. This codes for CAISEGTGVETQYF. The chain couples TRBV10-3 to TRBJ2-5; 7 bases are a match to TRBD1. The length of the CDR3 is 14 residues. CDR1 and CDR2 from the germline V gene are ENHRY and SYGVKD. Trimming at V came to 2 bases and at J to 4 bases, leaving 4 bases not matched to a gene.

This clone was seen just once. The rearrangement joins TRBV3-1 (or the pseudogene TRBV3-2) to TRBJ1-1; TRBD1 matches 9 bases. V gave up 8 bases and J gave up 0 bases; unmatched junction bases: 10. CDR1 and CDR2 (germline): LGHDT, YNNKEL (reference sequence). The CDR3 contains 16 residues. This CDR3 is CASSPWDRAMNTEAFF. CDR3 nucleotides: TGTGCCAGCTCCCCCTGGGACAGGGCCATGAACACTGAAGCTTTCTTT.

This rearrangement joins TRBV27 to TRBJ1-2; D perhaps matches TRBD1 (5 bases). V shed 2 bases and J shed 3 bases, with 10 bases lying between them. CDR3 size: 14 residues. Germline V gene sequence: CDR1 MNHEY, CDR2 SMNVEV (reference sequence). The CDR3 nucleotides read TGTGCCAGCAGTTTAGGGGGAGGGTACTATGGCTACACCTTC. Translated, it gives CASSLGGGYYGYTF.

This rearrangement joins TRBV7-9 to TRBJ2-7, with 11 bases identical to TRBD1. The V gene end was trimmed by 5 bases and the J gene end by 4 bases; junction bases not matched to a gene: 7. The CDR3 is 15 residues long. Germline CDR1 reads SEHNR; CDR2 reads FQNEAQ (reference sequence). The CDR3 spells CASSKGQGEKYEQYF. CDR3 in DNA: TGTGCCAGCAGCAAGGGACAGGGGGAGAAATACGAGCAGTACTTC.

The rearrangement uses TRBV5-4 and TRBJ2-1, with a tentative D call TRBD1 (5 bases). Germline lookup yields CDR1 SGHNT and CDR2 YYREEE (reference sequence). V lost 4 bases and J 7 bases, leaving 21 bases between the germline ends. The CDR3 extends over 16 amino acids. The CDR3 DNA follows: TGTGCCAGCAGCAACCTACAGGCCTACCTTGGGAATGAGCAGTTCTTC. The encoded protein is CASSNLQAYLGNEQFF.

CDR3 sequence reads: CASSRAPTVDYGYTF. DNA for the CDR3: TGTGCCAGTAGTAGGGCCCCTACAGTGGACTATGGCTACACCTTC. V and J are TRBV19 and TRBJ1-2; D not certain. The CDR3 runs to 15 residues. In germline, CDR1 is LNHDA, CDR2 SQIVND (reference sequence). V was clipped by 4 bases and J by 3 bases, with 15 bases between them.

V gene TRBV6-5 combines with J gene TRBJ1-5; no firm D call. CDR1 is MNHEY, CDR2 SVGAGI, per germline. The CDR3 covers 16 residues. V lost 2 bases to trimming and J lost 2 bases, with 13 bases between them. In DNA form, the CDR3 reads TGTGCCAGCAGTTACACCCCCGGCAGTCGCAATCAGCCCCAGCATTTT. It translates to CASSYTPGSRNQPQHF.

V usage is TRBV4-1 and J usage is TRBJ1-5; maybe TRBD1 (5 bases). Per germline, CDR1 MGHRA and CDR2 YSYEKL. CDR3 length: 16 amino acids. The ends were cut back, 4 bases at V and 2 bases at J, with 15 bases in the middle. As DNA, the CDR3 is TGCGCCAGCAGCCCGTCTCGCAGGGTTGGCAATCAGCCCCAGCATTTT. Translating it yields CASSPSRRVGNQPQHF.

The chain uses TRBV5-5 and TRBJ1-3; D call uncertain. CDR1 and CDR2 from the germline V gene are SGHKS and YYEKEE (reference sequence). V shed 1 base and J shed 1 base, with 9 bases lying between them. The CDR3 is 15 amino acids. CDR3 sequence reads: CASSLYGKSGNTIYF. The CDR3 DNA follows: TGTGCCAGCAGCTTGTACGGGAAATCTGGAAACACCATATATTTT. Supplemented by reference TRBV5-5 and TRBJ1-3, the full variable domain reads DAGVTQSPTHLIKTRGQQVTLRCSPISGHKSVSWYQQVLGQGPQFIFQYYEKEERGRGNFPDRFSARQFPNYSSELNVNALLLGDSALYLCASSLYGKSGNTIYFGEGSWLTVV.

This rearrangement joins TRBV6-5 to TRBJ1-4; D might be TRBD1 (6 bases). The CDR3 is made up of 14 amino acids. Trimming took off 6 bases at V and 4 bases at J, with 12 bases between the two ends. The germline CDR1 and CDR2 sequences are MNHEY and SVGAGI. The chain's CDR3 is CASSRTAFNEKLFF. CDR3 sequence (DNA): TGTGCCAGCAGCCGGACAGCTTTTAATGAAAAACTGTTTTTT.